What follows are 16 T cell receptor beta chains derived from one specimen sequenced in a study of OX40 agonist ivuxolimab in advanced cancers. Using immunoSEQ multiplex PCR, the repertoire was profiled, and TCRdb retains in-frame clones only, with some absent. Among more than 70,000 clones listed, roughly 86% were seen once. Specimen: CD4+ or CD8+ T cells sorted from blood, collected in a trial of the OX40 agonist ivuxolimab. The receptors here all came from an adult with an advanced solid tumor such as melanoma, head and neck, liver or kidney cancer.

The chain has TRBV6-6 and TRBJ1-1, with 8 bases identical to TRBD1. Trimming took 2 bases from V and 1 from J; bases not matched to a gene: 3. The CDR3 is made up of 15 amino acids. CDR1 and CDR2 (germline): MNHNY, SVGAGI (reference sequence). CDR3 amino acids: CASSYPTGANTEAFF. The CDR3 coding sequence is TGTGCCAGCAGTTACCCGACAGGGGCGAACACTGAAGCTTTCTTT.

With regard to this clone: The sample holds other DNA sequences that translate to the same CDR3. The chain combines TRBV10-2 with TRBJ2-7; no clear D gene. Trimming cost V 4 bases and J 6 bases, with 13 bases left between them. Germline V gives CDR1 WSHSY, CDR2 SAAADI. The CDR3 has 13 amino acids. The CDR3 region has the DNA TGCGCCAGCAGTGGGGCAGGTGGATCCGAGCAGTACTTC. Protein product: CASSGAGGSEQYF.

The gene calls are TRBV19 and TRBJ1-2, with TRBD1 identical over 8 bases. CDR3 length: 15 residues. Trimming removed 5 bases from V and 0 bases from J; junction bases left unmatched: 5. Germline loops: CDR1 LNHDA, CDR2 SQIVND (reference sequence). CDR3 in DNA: TGTGCCAGTAGTGACCGACAGGGGTCTAACTATGGCTACACCTTC. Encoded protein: CASSDRQGSNYGYTF. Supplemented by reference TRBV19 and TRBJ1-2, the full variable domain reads DGGITQSPKYLFRKEGQNVTLSCEQNLNHDAMYWYRQDPGQGLRLIYYSQIVNDFQKGDIAEGYSVSREKKESFPLTVTSAQKNPTAFYLCASSDRQGSNYGYTFGSGTRLTVV.

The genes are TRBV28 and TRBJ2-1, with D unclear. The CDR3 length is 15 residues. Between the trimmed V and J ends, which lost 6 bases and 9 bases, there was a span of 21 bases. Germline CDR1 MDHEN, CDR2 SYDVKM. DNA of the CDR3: TGTGCCAGCAGCCTGACACGAACCCTTACAAGTGAGCAGTTCTTC. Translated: CASSLTRTLTSEQFF.

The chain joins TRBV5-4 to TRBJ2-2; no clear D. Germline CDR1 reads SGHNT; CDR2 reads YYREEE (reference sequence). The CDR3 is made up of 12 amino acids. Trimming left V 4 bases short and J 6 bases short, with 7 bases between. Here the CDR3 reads CASSRHAGELFF. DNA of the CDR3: TGTGCCAGCAGCCGACATGCCGGGGAGCTGTTTTTT.

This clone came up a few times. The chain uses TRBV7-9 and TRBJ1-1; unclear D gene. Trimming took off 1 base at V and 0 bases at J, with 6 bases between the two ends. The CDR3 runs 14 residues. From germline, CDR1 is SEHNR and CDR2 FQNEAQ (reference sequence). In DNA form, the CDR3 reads TGTGCCAGCAGCTTAGAAGGGATGAACACTGAAGCTTTCTTT. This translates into CASSLEGMNTEAFF.

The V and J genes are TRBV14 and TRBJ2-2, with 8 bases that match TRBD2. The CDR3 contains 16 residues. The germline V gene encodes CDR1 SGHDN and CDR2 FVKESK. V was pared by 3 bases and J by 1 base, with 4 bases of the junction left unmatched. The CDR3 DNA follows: TGTGCCAGCAGCCAGGCACTAGCGGAGAACACCGGGGAGCTGTTTTTT. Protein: CASSQALAENTGELFF.

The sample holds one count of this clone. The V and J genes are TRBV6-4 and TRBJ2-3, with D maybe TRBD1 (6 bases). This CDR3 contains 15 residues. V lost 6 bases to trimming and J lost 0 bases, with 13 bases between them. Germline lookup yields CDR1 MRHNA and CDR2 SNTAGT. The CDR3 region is CASSEQGGSTDTQYF. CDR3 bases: TGTGCCAGCAGCGAACAGGGTGGGAGCACAGATACGCAGTATTTT.

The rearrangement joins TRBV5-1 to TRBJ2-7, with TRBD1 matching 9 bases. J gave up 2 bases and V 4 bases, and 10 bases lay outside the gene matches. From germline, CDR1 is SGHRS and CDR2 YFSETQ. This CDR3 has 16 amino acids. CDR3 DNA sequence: TGCGCCAGCAGCCCTTCACAGGGGGCCCTTGCCTACGAGCAGTACTTC. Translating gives CASSPSQGALAYEQYF.

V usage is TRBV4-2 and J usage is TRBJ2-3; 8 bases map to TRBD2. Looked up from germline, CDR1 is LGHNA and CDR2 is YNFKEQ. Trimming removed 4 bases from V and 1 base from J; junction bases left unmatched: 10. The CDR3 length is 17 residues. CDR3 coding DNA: TGTGCCAGCAGCCCCCGGGGGGGACCGGAGGGCACAGATACGCAGTATTTT. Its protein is CASSPRGGPEGTDTQYF.

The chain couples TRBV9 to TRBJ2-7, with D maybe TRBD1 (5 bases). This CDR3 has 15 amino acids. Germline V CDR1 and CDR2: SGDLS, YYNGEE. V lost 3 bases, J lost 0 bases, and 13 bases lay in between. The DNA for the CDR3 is TGTGCCAGCAGCGCCCGGCCGGACAACTCCTACGAGCAGTACTTC. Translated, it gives CASSARPDNSYEQYF.

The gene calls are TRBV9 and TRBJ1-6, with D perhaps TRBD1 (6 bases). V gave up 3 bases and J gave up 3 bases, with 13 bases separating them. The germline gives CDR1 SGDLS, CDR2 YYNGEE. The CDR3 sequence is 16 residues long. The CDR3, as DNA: TGTGCCAGCAGCGCTCTTGGACAGCTCTATAATTCACCCCTCCACTTT. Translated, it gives CASSALGQLYNSPLHF.

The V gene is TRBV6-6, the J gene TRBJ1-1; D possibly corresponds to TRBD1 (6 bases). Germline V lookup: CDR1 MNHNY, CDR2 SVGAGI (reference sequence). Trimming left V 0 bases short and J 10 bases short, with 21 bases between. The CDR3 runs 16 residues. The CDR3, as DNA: TGTGCCAGCAGTTACTCGACGGGGGCCGGGGGACGTGGAGCTTTCTTT. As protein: CASSYSTGAGGRGAFF.

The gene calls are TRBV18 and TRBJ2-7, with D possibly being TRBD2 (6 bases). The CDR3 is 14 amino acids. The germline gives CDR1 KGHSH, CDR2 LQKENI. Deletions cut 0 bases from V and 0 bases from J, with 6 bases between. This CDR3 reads CASSPPRGSYEQYF. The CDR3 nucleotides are TGTGCCAGCTCACCACCGCGGGGCTCCTACGAGCAGTACTTC. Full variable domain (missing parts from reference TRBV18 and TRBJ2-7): NAGVMQNPRHLVRRRGQEARLRCSPMKGHSHVYWYRQLPEEGLKFMVYLQKENIIDESGMPKERFSAEFPKEGPSILRIQQVVRGDSAAYFCASSPPRGSYEQYFGPGTRLTVT.

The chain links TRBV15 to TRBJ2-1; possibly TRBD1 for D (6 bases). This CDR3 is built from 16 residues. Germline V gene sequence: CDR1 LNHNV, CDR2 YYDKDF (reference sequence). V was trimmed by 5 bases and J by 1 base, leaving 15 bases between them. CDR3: CATSLLQGSSYNEQFF. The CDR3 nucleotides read TGTGCCACCAGCCTCCTACAGGGATCATCCTACAATGAGCAGTTCTTC.

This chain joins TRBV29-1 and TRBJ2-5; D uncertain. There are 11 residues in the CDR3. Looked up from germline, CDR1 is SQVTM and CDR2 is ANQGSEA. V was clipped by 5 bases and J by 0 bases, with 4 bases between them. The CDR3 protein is CSVRNQETQYF. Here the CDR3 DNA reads TGCAGCGTTAGAAACCAAGAGACCCAGTACTTC.